This TCR beta chain is drawn from a study of T cells after yellow fever vaccination. Using its own MiXCR run on the 5' RACE reads, TCRdb lists one record per CDR3 protein. The top ten clones hold about a quarter of a sample with about 310,000 distinct CDR3 sequences, roughly 3.5% of them seen once. This clonotype appeared many times. Germline lookup yields CDR1 SGHVS and CDR2 FNYEAQ. The ends were cut back, 7 bases at V and 6 bases at J, with 16 bases in the middle. This CDR3 is 14 amino acids long. The receptor's source is a man younger than 30 who received the YFV17D yellow fever vaccine. Here the sequenced sample was PBMCs, taken on the day of the yellow fever booster vaccination. The chain uses TRBV7-6 and TRBJ1-5, with D perhaps matching TRBD1 (5 bases). The CDR3 reads CASTPGPGFQPQHF. In DNA, the CDR3 is TGTGCCAGCACCCCAGGGCCAGGGTTTCAGCCCCAGCATTTT.